This T cell receptor beta chain came from a study of identical twins. The study, taken as a whole, reports: Beta clonotypes that were abundant in cord blood contained fewer insertions, a pattern absent from memory repertoires.

Trimming took off 4 bases at V and 2 bases at J, with 12 bases between the two ends. Germline-derived CDR1 and CDR2 are LGHDT and YNNKEL (reference sequence). The CDR3 runs 14 residues. Every sampled donor was Caucasian and healthy. TCRdb re-called the 5' RACE reads with MiXCR, one entry per CDR3 protein. Of 460,000 or so distinct CDR3 sequences in the sample, approximately 15% are singletons; the top ten hold about 0.54%. This clonotype was seen a handful of times. Its specificity is unknown. The same data also went into a second study, on yellow fever vaccine responses in identical twins.

This clonotype was sampled from a woman between 18 and 29 years old in good health. The chain combines TRBV3-1 with TRBJ2-7, with no clear D. The sequencing input was CD4+ T cells sorted from blood. The DNA for the CDR3 is TGTGCCAGCAGCCTCGCGAAAAGAGCCTACGAGCAGTACTTC. Amino acid sequence: CASSLAKRAYEQYF.